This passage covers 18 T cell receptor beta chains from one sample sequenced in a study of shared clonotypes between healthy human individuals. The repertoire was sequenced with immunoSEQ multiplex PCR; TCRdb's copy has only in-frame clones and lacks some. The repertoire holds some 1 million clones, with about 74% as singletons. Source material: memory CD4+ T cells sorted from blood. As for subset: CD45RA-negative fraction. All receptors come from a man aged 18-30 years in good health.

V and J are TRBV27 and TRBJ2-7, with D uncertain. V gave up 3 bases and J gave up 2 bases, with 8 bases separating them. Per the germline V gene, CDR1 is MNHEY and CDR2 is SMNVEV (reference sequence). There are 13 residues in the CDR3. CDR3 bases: TGTGCCAGCAGTTTTTACCTCGCCTACGAGCAGTACTTC. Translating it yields CASSFYLAYEQYF.

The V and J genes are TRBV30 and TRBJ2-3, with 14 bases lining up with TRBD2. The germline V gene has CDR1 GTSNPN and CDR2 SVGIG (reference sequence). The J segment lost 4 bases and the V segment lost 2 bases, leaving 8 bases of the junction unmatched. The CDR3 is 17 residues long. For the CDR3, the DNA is TGTGCCTGGAGTCCGGGACTAGCGGGAGTAGGATCAGATACGCAGTATTTT. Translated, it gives CAWSPGLAGVGSDTQYF.

The CDR3 coding sequence is TGTGCCAGCGTAAGGGGGACAGGGCCTTACGAGCAGTACTTC. Its translation: CASVRGTGPYEQYF. V is TRBV6-1 and J is TRBJ2-7; 9 nucleotides match TRBD1. Trimming removed 8 bases from V and 4 bases from J; junction bases left unmatched: 9. Germline CDR1 reads MNHNS; CDR2 reads SASEGT. The CDR3 totals 14 residues.

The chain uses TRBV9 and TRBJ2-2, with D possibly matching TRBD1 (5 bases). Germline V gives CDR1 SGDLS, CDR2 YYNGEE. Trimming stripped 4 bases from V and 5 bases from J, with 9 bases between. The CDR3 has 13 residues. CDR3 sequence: CASSLRVTGELFF. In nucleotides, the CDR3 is TGTGCCAGCAGCCTCAGGGTTACCGGGGAGCTGTTTTTT.

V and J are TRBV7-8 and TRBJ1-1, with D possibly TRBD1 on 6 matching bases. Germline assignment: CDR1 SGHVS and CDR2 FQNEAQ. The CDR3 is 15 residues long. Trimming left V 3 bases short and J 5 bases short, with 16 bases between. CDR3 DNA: TGTGCCAGCAGCTTCACTGGACAGACAACAACTGAAGCTTTCTTT. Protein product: CASSFTGQTTTEAFF. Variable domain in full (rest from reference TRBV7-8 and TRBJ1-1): GAGVSQSPRYKVAKRGQDVALRCDPISGHVSLFWYQQALGQGPEFLTYFQNEAQLDKSGLPSDRFFAERPEGSVSTLKIQRTQQEDSAVYLCASSFTGQTTTEAFFGQGTRLTVV.

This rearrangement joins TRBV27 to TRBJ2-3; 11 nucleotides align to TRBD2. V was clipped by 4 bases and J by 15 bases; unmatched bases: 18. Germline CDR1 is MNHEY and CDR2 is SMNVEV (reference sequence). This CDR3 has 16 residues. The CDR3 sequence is CASSSPASGGPEGFYF. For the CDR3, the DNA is TGTGCCAGCAGTTCTCCGGCTAGCGGGGGGCCCGAGGGGTTTTATTTT.

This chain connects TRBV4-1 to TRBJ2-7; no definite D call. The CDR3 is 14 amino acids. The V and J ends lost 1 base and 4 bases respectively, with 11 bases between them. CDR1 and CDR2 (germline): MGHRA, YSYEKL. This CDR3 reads CASSQGDGPYEQYF. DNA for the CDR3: TGCGCCAGCAGCCAAGGCGACGGCCCATACGAGCAGTACTTC.

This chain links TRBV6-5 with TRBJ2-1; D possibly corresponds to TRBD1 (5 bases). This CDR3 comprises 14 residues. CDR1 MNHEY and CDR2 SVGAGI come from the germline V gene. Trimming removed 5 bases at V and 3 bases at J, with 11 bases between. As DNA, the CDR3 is TGTGCCAGCAGTGGGCAGGGCGGCTACAATGAGCAGTTCTTC. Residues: CASSGQGGYNEQFF.

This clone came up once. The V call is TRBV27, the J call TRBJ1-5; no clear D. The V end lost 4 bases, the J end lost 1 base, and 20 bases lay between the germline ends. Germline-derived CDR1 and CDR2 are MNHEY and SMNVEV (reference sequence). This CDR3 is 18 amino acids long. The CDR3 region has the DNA TGTGCCAGCAGTTACCCGTGGAGGGATCCACGGAGCAATCAGCCCCAGCATTTT. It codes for CASSYPWRDPRSNQPQHF.

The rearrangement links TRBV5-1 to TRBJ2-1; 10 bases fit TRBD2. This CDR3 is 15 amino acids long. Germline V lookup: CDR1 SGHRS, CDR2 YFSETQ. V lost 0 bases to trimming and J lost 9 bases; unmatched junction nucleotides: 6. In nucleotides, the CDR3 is TGCGCCAGCAGCTTGGATAGCGGGAGGTTGAGTGAGCAGTTCTTC. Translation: CASSLDSGRLSEQFF. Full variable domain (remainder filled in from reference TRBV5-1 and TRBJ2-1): KAGVTQTPRYLIKTRGQQVTLSCSPISGHRSVSWYQQTPGQGLQFLFEYFSETQRNKGNFPGRFSGRQFSNSRSEMNVSTLELGDSALYLCASSLDSGRLSEQFFGPGTRLTVL.

In DNA, the CDR3 is TGTGCCAGCTCACTCGAGAAGACGGGTAATGAAAAACTGTTTTTT. Residues: CASSLEKTGNEKLFF. This sequence joins TRBV18 and TRBJ1-4; D call uncertain. CDR1 and CDR2 from the germline V gene are KGHSH and LQKENI. Trimming shortened V by 4 bases and J by 4 bases, and 13 bases separated the two germline ends. The CDR3 has 15 residues.

In DNA, the CDR3 is TGTGCCAGCAGTTATTTAGCGGGGCCCAATGAGCAGTTCTTC. Encoded protein: CASSYLAGPNEQFF. The chain joins TRBV6-5 to TRBJ2-1; 8 nucleotides match TRBD2. The CDR3 covers 14 residues. The V segment lost 3 bases and the J segment 6 bases; nucleotides outside the gene matches: 4. The germline gives CDR1 MNHEY, CDR2 SVGAGI.

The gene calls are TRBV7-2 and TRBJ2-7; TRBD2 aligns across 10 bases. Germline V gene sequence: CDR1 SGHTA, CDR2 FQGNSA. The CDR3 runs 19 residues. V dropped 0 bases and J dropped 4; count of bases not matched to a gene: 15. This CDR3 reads CASSLAVPSRLAGEYEQYF. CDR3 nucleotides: TGTGCCAGCAGCTTAGCCGTCCCGTCTAGGCTAGCGGGAGAATACGAGCAGTACTTC.

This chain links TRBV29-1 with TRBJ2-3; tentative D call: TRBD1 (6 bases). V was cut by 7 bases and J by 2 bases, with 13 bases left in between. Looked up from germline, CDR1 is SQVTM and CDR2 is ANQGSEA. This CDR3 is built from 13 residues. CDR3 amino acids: CSAEQGYTDTQYF. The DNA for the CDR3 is TGCAGCGCGGAACAGGGTTACACAGATACGCAGTATTTT.

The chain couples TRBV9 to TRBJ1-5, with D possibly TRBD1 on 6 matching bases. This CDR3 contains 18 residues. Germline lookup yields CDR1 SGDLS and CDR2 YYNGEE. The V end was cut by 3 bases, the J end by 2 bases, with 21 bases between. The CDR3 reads CASSGDTGAKGGNQPQHF. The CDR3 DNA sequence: TGTGCCAGCAGCGGGGACACCGGGGCCAAGGGCGGCAATCAGCCCCAGCATTTT.

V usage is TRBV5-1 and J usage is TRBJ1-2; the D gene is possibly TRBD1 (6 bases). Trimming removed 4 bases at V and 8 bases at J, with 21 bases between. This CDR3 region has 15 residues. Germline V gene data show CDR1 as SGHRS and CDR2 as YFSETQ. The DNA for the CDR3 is TGCGCCAGCAGCCAGGACCCCGGGACAACAGGCGGCTACACCTTC. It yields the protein CASSQDPGTTGGYTF.

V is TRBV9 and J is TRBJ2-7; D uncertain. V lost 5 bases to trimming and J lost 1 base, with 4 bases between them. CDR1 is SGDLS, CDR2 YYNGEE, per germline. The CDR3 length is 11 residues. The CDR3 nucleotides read TGTGCCAGCAGGGAATCCTACGAGCAGTACTTC. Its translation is CASRESYEQYF.

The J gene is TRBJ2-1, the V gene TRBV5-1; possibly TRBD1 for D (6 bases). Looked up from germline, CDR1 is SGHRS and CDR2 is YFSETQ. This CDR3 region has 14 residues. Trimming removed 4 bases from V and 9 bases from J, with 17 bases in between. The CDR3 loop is CASSPSQGSGEQFF. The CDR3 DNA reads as TGCGCCAGCAGCCCTTCCCAGGGGTCGGGTGAGCAGTTCTTC.